The next 5 T cell receptor beta chains were all read from a single sample in a study of CD8 T cells in Susac syndrome. Random hexamers were used to reverse transcribe an amount of roughly 0.5 to 1 ug RNA. A single record per CDR3 protein comes from TCRdb applying MiXCR to the immunoSEQ multiplex PCR reads. The sample yields about 200,000 distinct CDR3 sequences, about 95% seen once. Source material: CD4+ T cells from PBMCs. The origin of the receptors is a human donor with multiple sclerosis.

V and J are TRBV27 and TRBJ2-3; D possibly corresponds to TRBD2 (5 bases). From germline, CDR1 is MNHEY and CDR2 SMNVEV (reference sequence). The CDR3 sequence is 14 residues long. Between the trimmed V and J ends, which lost 8 bases and 2 bases, there was a span of 14 bases. The CDR3 here is CASWRDYFTDTQYF. Written as DNA, the CDR3 is TGTGCCAGCTGGAGAGACTACTTCACAGATACGCAGTATTTT.

This chain links TRBV27 with TRBJ1-1, with D hard to call. The V end lost 3 bases, the J end lost 5 bases, and 13 bases lay between the germline ends. The CDR3 runs 14 residues. In germline, CDR1 is MNHEY, CDR2 SMNVEV (reference sequence). The DNA for the CDR3 is TGTGCCAGCAGTTTGGGGTCCTTGGGGACTGAAGCTTTCTTT. It codes for CASSLGSLGTEAFF.

The V call is TRBV7-9, the J call TRBJ1-1; no clear D. Looked up from germline, CDR1 is SEHNR and CDR2 is FQNEAQ (reference sequence). Trimming left V 5 bases short and J 5 bases short, with 18 bases between. The CDR3 spans 15 residues. Here the CDR3 reads CASSLGGIGSTEAFF. In nucleotides, the CDR3 is TGTGCCAGCAGCCTGGGCGGGATCGGATCGACTGAAGCTTTCTTT.

V and J are TRBV14 and TRBJ2-5; a weak D match, TRBD1 (5 bases). Trimming shortened V by 1 base and J by 1 base, and 10 bases separated the two germline ends. Germline CDR1 is SGHDN and CDR2 is FVKESK. This CDR3 has 15 amino acids. CDR3 region: CASSQGIRVQETQYF. The CDR3 DNA reads TGTGCCAGCAGCCAAGGCATCAGGGTCCAAGAGACCCAGTACTTC.

J is TRBJ1-4 and V is TRBV11-2; no clear D gene. The CDR3 spans 15 residues. CDR1 and CDR2 (germline): SGHAT, FQNNGV. The V end lost 5 bases, the J end lost 0 bases, and 10 bases lay between the germline ends. As DNA, the CDR3 is TGTGCCAGCAGCCCGTACCATTCAACTAATGAAAAACTGTTTTTT. It specifies CASSPYHSTNEKLFF. Looking up the rest from reference TRBV11-2 and TRBJ1-4 gives the full variable domain: EAGVAQSPRYKIIEKRQSVAFWCNPISGHATLYWYQQILGQGPKLLIQFQNNGVVDDSQLPKDRFSAERLKGVDSTLKIQPAKLEDSAVYLCASSPYHSTNEKLFFGSGTQLSVL.